Listed below are T cell receptor beta chains from one sample, sequenced in a study of cytomegalovirus exposure and HLA in healthy donors. Assay: immunoSEQ multiplex PCR; the TCRdb copy retains only in-frame clones and omits some. The repertoire holds some 170,000 clones, with around 80% as singletons. Sequenced input: PBMCs. Receptors were obtained from a woman in her sixties or seventies in good health and CMV-seropositive. CDR3s include the opening cysteine and the closing phenylalanine or tryptophan. Each record gives: D gene, J gene, V gene, CDR3 length, clone size, CDR3 protein, CDR3 DNA. D genes are given only for firm matches. Size is omitted from some rows. Given values are once, few, many or a class for expanded clones.

-	TRBJ2-3	TRBV5-1	14	-	CASSATRAADTQYF	TGCGCCAGCAGCGCGACTAGGGCGGCAGATACGCAGTATTTT
-	TRBJ1-3	TRBV6-6	15	many	CASRPTGRSGNTIYF	TGTGCCAGCAGACCTACAGGCCGCTCTGGAAACACCATATATTTT
-	TRBJ2-1	TRBV27	15	-	CASSAEGRGGNEQFF	TGTGCCAGCAGTGCGGAGGGGCGAGGAGGCAATGAGCAGTTCTTC
TRBD1	TRBJ1-5	TRBV7-2	15	-	CASSLGQGFNQPQHF	TGTGCCAGCAGCTTGGGACAGGGGTTTAATCAGCCCCAGCATTTT
-	TRBJ2-5	TRBV6-4	14	-	CASSVWGVGKTQYF	TGTGCCAGCAGTGTATGGGGGGTGGGAAAGACCCAGTACTTC
-	TRBJ1-5	TRBV28	17	-	CASRISDRAYSNQPQHF	TGTGCCAGCAGAATCTCCGACAGAGCCTATAGCAATCAGCCCCAGCATTTT
TRBD1	TRBJ1-2	TRBV30	14	-	CAWMQGQGGYGYTF	TGTGCCTGGATGCAAGGACAGGGTGGCTATGGCTACACCTTC
-	TRBJ2-7	TRBV19	13	-	CASSRGGLYEQYF	TGTGCCAGTAGTCGAGGGGGATTATACGAGCAGTACTTC
-	TRBJ1-4	TRBV15	14	-	CATSRGQGFEKLFF	TGTGCCACCAGCAGAGGGCAGGGATTTGAAAAACTGTTTTTT
-	TRBJ2-7	TRBV27	14	-	CASSRGLGSYEQYF	TGTGCCAGCAGTCGAGGACTTGGATCCTACGAGCAGTACTTC
-	TRBJ2-3	TRBV5-1	15	once	CASSLGGRTSDTQYF	TGCGCCAGCAGCTTGGGAGGACGGACTTCTGATACGCAGTATTTT
-	TRBJ2-4	TRBV19	15	-	CASSTSDRLGNIQYF	TGTGCCAGTAGTACCTCCGACAGGTTAGGTAACATTCAGTACTTC
TRBD1	TRBJ1-2	TRBV18	13	few	CASSPPSLQGLHF	TGTGCCAGCTCACCACCGTCTTTACAGGGGCTCCACTTC
TRBD1	TRBJ1-1	TRBV5-1	13	-	CASSRGQGSEAFF	TGCGCCAGCAGCCGGGGACAGGGATCTGAAGCTTTCTTT
-	TRBJ2-3	TRBV9	14	-	CASSQQGATDTQYF	TGTGCCAGCAGCCAGCAAGGGGCCACAGATACGCAGTATTTT
TRBD1	TRBJ1-1	TRBV28	14	-	CASNSGQEHTEAFF	TGTGCCAGCAATTCGGGACAGGAGCACACTGAAGCTTTCTTT
TRBD1	TRBJ1-6	TRBV19	15	-	CASSIDGTDNSPLHF	TGTGCCAGTAGTATAGACGGGACAGATAATTCACCCCTCCACTTT
-	TRBJ1-2	TRBV20-1	11	-	CSATTRVGYTF	TGCAGTGCTACGACCAGGGTGGGCTACACCTTC
-	TRBJ2-3	TRBV30	13	-	CAWSGGLTDTQYF	TGTGCCTGGAGTGGCGGGCTCACAGATACGCAGTATTTT
-	TRBJ2-3	TRBV6-1	15	-	CASSEGGSNTDTQYF	TGTGCCAGCAGTGAAGGAGGCAGCAACACAGATACGCAGTATTTT
TRBD1	TRBJ2-5	TRBV5-1	19	-	CASSSSINGQGGPKETQYF	TGCGCCAGCAGCTCTTCTATCAATGGACAGGGGGGACCCAAAGAGACCCAGTACTTC
TRBD1	TRBJ1-3	TRBV30	16	-	CAWSVPLRDRRNTIYF	TGTGCCTGGAGTGTACCCCTCCGGGACAGGAGAAACACCATATATTTT
-	TRBJ1-1	TRBV27	13	-	CASSPSGGTEAFF	TGTGCCAGCAGTCCATCGGGGGGTACTGAAGCTTTCTTT
-	TRBJ1-1	TRBV9	15	-	CASTSTGGGAYEAFF	TGTGCCAGCACGTCAACGGGGGGAGGCGCGTATGAAGCTTTCTTT
TRBD1	TRBJ1-6	TRBV7-2	15	few	CASARTGVNQWPLHF	TGTGCCAGTGCTAGGACAGGGGTTAATCAATGGCCCCTCCACTTT
TRBD1	TRBJ1-2	TRBV28	14	-	CASSSGGRLYGYTF	TGTGCCAGCAGTTCAGGGGGGCGCCTCTATGGCTACACCTTC
-	TRBJ1-1	TRBV2	12	-	CASSEQGPEAFF	TGTGCCAGCAGTGAACAGGGGCCTGAAGCTTTCTTT
TRBD1	TRBJ2-1	TRBV5-1	13	-	CASSGGQGVEQFF	TGCGCCAGCAGCGGGGGACAGGGGGTTGAGCAGTTCTTC
TRBD1	TRBJ2-4	TRBV14	18	-	CASSQALSGQVAKNIQYF	TGTGCCAGCAGCCAAGCCCTTTCGGGACAGGTAGCCAAAAACATTCAGTACTTC
TRBD1	TRBJ1-1	TRBV5-4	14	-	CASSAQGAGTEAFF	TGTGCCAGCAGCGCACAGGGGGCTGGCACTGAAGCTTTCTTT
TRBD1	TRBJ1-3	TRBV7-2	19	-	CASSQSGTGGFLSGNTIYF	TGTGCCAGCAGCCAAAGCGGGACAGGGGGGTTTCTCTCTGGAAACACCATATATTTT
-	TRBJ1-1	TRBV19	13	-	CASSKIESGTAFF	TGTGCCAGTAGTAAGATAGAATCGGGTACAGCTTTCTTT
-	TRBJ2-1	TRBV11-3	16	-	CASSLGHRFSYNEQFF	TGTGCCAGCAGCTTAGGTCACAGGTTTTCCTACAATGAGCAGTTCTTC
TRBD2	TRBJ2-3	TRBV6-5	16	-	CASSWERGPGRDTQYF	TGTGCCAGCAGTTGGGAGCGGGGGCCAGGACGGGATACGCAGTATTTT
-	TRBJ1-2	TRBV7-2	14	-	CASRHGAGRQGYTF	TGTGCCAGCAGACACGGGGCGGGGCGTCAAGGCTACACCTTC
TRBD1	TRBJ1-5	TRBV2	14	few	CASKGQGGNQPQHF	TGTGCCAGCAAGGGACAGGGAGGCAATCAGCCCCAGCATTTT
-	TRBJ2-3	TRBV14	13	-	CASSQESGVTQYF	TGTGCCAGCAGCCAAGAGTCCGGGGTCACGCAGTATTTT
TRBD2	TRBJ2-1	TRBV7-9	17	-	CASSSIAGPSSYNEQFF	TGTGCCAGCAGCTCTATAGCGGGTCCGAGCTCCTACAATGAGCAGTTCTTC
-	TRBJ2-3	TRBV7-9	15	-	CASSWGTLTWDTQYF	TGTGCCAGCAGCTGGGGGACTCTCACCTGGGATACGCAGTATTTT
TRBD1	TRBJ1-1	TRBV19	15	-	CASSYRRDRVTEAFF	TGTGCCAGTAGTTACCGCCGGGACAGGGTCACTGAAGCTTTCTTT
-	TRBJ2-5	TRBV27	11	-	CASSNRQTQYF	TGTGCCAGCAGTAACAGACAGACCCAGTACTTC
-	TRBJ2-4	TRBV5-4	14	-	CASSPARGWDIQYF	TGTGCCAGCAGCCCGGCGCGGGGATGGGACATTCAGTACTTC
TRBD1	TRBJ1-1	TRBV28	15	few	CASRPSRGIGTEAFF	TGTGCCAGCAGACCTAGCAGGGGGATTGGGACTGAAGCTTTCTTT
TRBD1	TRBJ2-4	TRBV5-1	13	-	CASRQGNENIQYF	TGCGCCAGCCGACAGGGGAACGAAAACATTCAGTACTTC
TRBD1	TRBJ2-3	TRBV25-1	15	-	CASSGWTGATDTQYF	TGTGCCAGCAGTGGCTGGACAGGAGCCACAGATACGCAGTATTTT